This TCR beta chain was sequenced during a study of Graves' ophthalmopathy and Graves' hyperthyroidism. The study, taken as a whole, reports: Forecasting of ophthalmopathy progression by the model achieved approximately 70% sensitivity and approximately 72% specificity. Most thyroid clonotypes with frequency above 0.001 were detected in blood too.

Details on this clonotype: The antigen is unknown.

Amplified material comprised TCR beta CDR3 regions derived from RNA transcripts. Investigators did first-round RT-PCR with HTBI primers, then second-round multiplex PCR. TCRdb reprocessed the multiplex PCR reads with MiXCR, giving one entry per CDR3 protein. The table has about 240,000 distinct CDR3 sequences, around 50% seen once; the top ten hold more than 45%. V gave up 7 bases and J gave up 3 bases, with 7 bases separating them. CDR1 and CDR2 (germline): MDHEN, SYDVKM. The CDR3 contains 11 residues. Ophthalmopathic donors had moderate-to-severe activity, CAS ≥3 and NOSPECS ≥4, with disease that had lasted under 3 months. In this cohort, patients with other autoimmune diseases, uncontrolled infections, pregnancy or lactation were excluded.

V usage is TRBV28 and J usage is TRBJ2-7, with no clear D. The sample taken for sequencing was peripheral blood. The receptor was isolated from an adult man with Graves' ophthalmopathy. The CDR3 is CASTENYEQYF. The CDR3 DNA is TGTGCCAGCACGGAAAACTACGAGCAGTACTTC.